This T cell receptor beta chain was observed in a study of blood T cell repertoires in COVID-19. On the study more broadly: Acute and convalescent COVID-19 specimens originated in the United States, Italy and Spain. Nucleic acid was either cDNA or gDNA, and it came from T cells, B-cell-depleted T cells, or PBMCs.

Germline CDR1 is DFQATT and CDR2 is SNEGSKA (reference sequence). Losses at the gene ends were 7 bases for V and 8 bases for J; bases not matched to a gene: 5. The CDR3 runs to 11 residues. Only in-frame clones appear in the TCRdb table, and some are missing; sequencing was by immunoSEQ multiplex PCR. The sample lists around 170,000 clones, about 88% seen once, with about 1.9% in the top ten. V gene TRBV20-1 combines with J gene TRBJ1-2; 9 bases line up with TRBD1. The specimen was peripheral blood. The sequence was collected from a man younger than 35 who had recovered from COVID-19. The chain's CDR3 is CSEPTGGGYTF. CDR3 coding DNA: TGCAGTGAGCCGACAGGGGGGGGCTACACCTTC.